Shown below are 23 T cell receptor beta chains from a single sample sequenced in a study of T cells in Graves' hyperthyroidism and ophthalmopathy. Amplification of TCR beta CDR3 regions was performed using RNA transcripts as template. The HTBI set primed first-round TCR CDR3 RT-PCR. Each CDR3 protein is one row after TCRdb ran MiXCR on the multiplex PCR reads. The sample consists of around 520,000 distinct CDR3 sequences, 13% to 15% of them appearing once. Sequencing was carried out using blood. The receptors originated from a woman aged 35 to 49 with Graves' hyperthyroidism.

The chain uses TRBV7-2 and TRBJ1-5; 7 bases match TRBD1. The germline V gene encodes CDR1 SGHTA and CDR2 FQGNSA. J lost 4 bases, V lost 1 base, and 7 bases had no gene match. The length of the CDR3 is 16 residues. The chain's CDR3 is CASSLGGGGANQPQHF. The CDR3 DNA sequence: TGTGCCAGCAGCTTAGGGGGAGGGGGCGCAAATCAGCCCCAGCATTTT.

This clonotype came up a few times. The CDR3 DNA follows: TGTGCCAGCAGTTACGGGGACCTAGAGACCCAGTACTTC. It encodes CASSYGDLETQYF. J is TRBJ2-5 and V is TRBV6-2 or TRBV6-3; D possibly uses TRBD1 or TRBD2 (5 bases each). In germline, CDR1 is MNHEY, CDR2 SVGEGT. The CDR3 runs to 13 residues. The V and J ends lost 2 bases and 4 bases respectively, with 8 bases between them.

Of note for this clonotype: A far larger clone lies a single base away; this is likely a read error. The gene calls are TRBV5-6 and TRBJ1-1; D not certain. Germline assignment: CDR1 SGHDT and CDR2 YYEEEE. The CDR3 consists of 13 residues. CDR3 amino acids: CASSLALNTEALF. As DNA, the CDR3 is TGTGCCAGCAGCTTGGCCCTGAACACTGAAGCTCTCTTT.

This clonotype was found many times. This chain joins TRBV2 and TRBJ2-7; D not resolved. V was cut by 6 bases and J by 3 bases, with 9 bases left in between. The CDR3 has 12 amino acids. Germline V lookup: CDR1 SNHLY, CDR2 FYNNEI. The chain's CDR3 is CASSIKGYEQYF. CDR3 in DNA: TGTGCCAGCAGCATCAAGGGCTACGAGCAGTACTTC.

This clonotype was detected many times. The chain joins TRBV13 to TRBJ1-1; 8 bases map to TRBD1. Per germline, CDR1 PRHDT and CDR2 FYEKMQ (reference sequence). The J segment lost 3 bases and the V segment lost 0 bases, leaving 9 bases of the junction unmatched. The CDR3 runs 17 residues. The CDR3 sequence: CASSLGLRQGSDTEAFF. DNA of the CDR3: TGTGCCAGCAGCTTAGGTTTGAGACAGGGGTCGGACACTGAAGCTTTCTTT.

There are many counts of this clonotype. The chain employs TRBV30 and TRBJ1-1; D ambiguous. The V end was cut by 0 bases, the J end by 0 bases, with 5 bases between. The CDR3 loop spans 13 amino acids. Germline V gene data show CDR1 as GTSNPN and CDR2 as SVGIG (reference sequence). The DNA of the CDR3 is TGTGCCTGGAGTGTGGATTTGAACACTGAAGCTTTCTTT. It specifies CAWSVDLNTEAFF.

Many counts were recorded for this clonotype. The chain recombines TRBV3-1 with TRBJ2-5; 12 nucleotides match TRBD2. This CDR3 has 17 amino acids. Trimming cost V 0 bases and J 2 bases; bases outside gene matches: 4. Germline V CDR1 and CDR2: LGHDT, YNNKEL (reference sequence). The CDR3 is CASSQDYGLAGQETQYF. CDR3 nucleotide sequence: TGTGCCAGCAGCCAAGATTATGGACTAGCGGGACAAGAGACCCAGTACTTC.

Points on this clonotype: A read error is possible here, since a much larger clone lies one base away. No conserved phenylalanine or tryptophan ends this CDR3, so it is likely a read error. The chain uses TRBV6-1 and TRBJ2-7; 9 positions match TRBD2. Germline loops: CDR1 MNHNS, CDR2 SASEGT. V lost 6 bases to trimming and J lost 3 bases; unmatched junction nucleotides: 6. This CDR3 has 14 residues. In nucleotides, the CDR3 is TGTGCCAGCAGCCATAGCGGGAGCGACTACGAGCAGTACCTC. Its translation is CASSHSGSDYEQYL.

Many counts were recorded for this clonotype. Here the CDR3 DNA reads TGCAGTGCTAGAGACCATCCCCGGGGGGAGAGCTCCTACGAGCAGTACTTC. Protein product: CSARDHPRGESSYEQYF. The chain combines TRBV20-1 with TRBJ2-7, with TRBD2 matching 7 bases. V shed 0 bases, J shed 0 bases, and the junction held 11 bases outside the gene matches. In germline, CDR1 is DFQATT, CDR2 SNEGSKA (reference sequence). CDR3 length: 17 residues.

This clonotype showed up many times. The chain couples TRBV27 to TRBJ2-7; D is undetermined. Germline V gene sequence: CDR1 MNHEY, CDR2 SMNVEV (reference sequence). The length of the CDR3 is 14 residues. Trimming removed 5 bases from V and 5 bases from J, with 16 bases in between. The CDR3 DNA is TGTGCCAGCAGTGTTGCTAGTTCCCCGCACGAGCAGTACTTC. Translated, it gives CASSVASSPHEQYF.

V usage is TRBV9 and J usage is TRBJ2-3; 8 bases line up with TRBD2. The CDR3 sequence is 15 residues long. With V trimmed by 0 bases and J by 3 bases, 3 bases remained unmatched. Germline CDR1 SGDLS, CDR2 YYNGEE. The CDR3 DNA is TGTGCCAGCAGCGTAGGAGCGGGAGTTACAGATACGCAGTATTTT. It yields the protein CASSVGAGVTDTQYF. Supplemented by reference TRBV9 and TRBJ2-3, the full variable domain reads DSGVTQTPKHLITATGQRVTLRCSPRSGDLSVYWYQQSLDQGLQFLIQYYNGEERAKGNILERFSAQQFPDLHSELNLSSLELGDSALYFCASSVGAGVTDTQYFGPGTRLTVL.

This clonotype was picked up many times. The chain links TRBV5-1 to TRBJ2-7, with 12 bases matching TRBD2. From germline, CDR1 is SGHRS and CDR2 YFSETQ. After removal of 4 bases from V and 6 bases from J, the junction contained 8 bases not matched to a gene. This CDR3 comprises 15 residues. The DNA for the CDR3 is TGCGCCAGCAGCCTCAGACTAGCGGGAGCTAGCGAGCAGTACTTC. Protein product: CASSLRLAGASEQYF.

This clonotype was seen repeatedly, ten times or more. CDR3 sequence: CASSVGLAGGEQYF. For the CDR3, the DNA is TGTGCCAGCAGCGTAGGACTAGCGGGAGGGGAGCAGTACTTC. This chain connects TRBV9 to TRBJ2-7; 14 bases line up with TRBD2. The V segment lost 0 bases and the J segment 7 bases; nucleotides outside the gene matches: 0. This CDR3 spans 14 amino acids. Germline V gene lookup returns CDR1 SGDLS and CDR2 YYNGEE.

J is TRBJ1-5 and V is TRBV25-1; TRBD1 matches 8 bases. This CDR3 has 14 amino acids. The germline CDR1 and CDR2 sequences are MGHDK and SYGVNS. V dropped 6 bases and J dropped 7; count of bases not matched to a gene: 8. The CDR3 here is CASRATGDNQPQHF. The CDR3 DNA reads TGTGCCAGCAGGGCGACAGGGGACAACCAGCCCCAGCATTTT.

This clonotype has at least ten counts. V and J are TRBV24-1 and TRBJ2-1; D could derive from TRBD1 or TRBD2 (5 bases each). Germline V gene data show CDR1 as KGHDR and CDR2 as SFDVKD. The ends were cut back, 4 bases at V and 4 bases at J, with 13 bases in the middle. This CDR3 contains 15 residues. The DNA of the CDR3 is TGTGCCACCAGTGACTATGGGACGAGTTACAATGAGCAGTTCTTC. This sequence encodes CATSDYGTSYNEQFF.

There are a few counts of this clonotype. V and J are TRBV16 and TRBJ2-4; D gene unclear. The V and J ends lost 4 bases and 1 base respectively, with 11 bases between them. The CDR3 length is 15 residues. Germline CDR1 is KGHSY and CDR2 is FQNENV. CDR3 sequence (DNA): TGTGCCAGCAGCCGGCCCCTGGGGGCCAAAAACATTCAGTACTTC. Protein sequence: CASSRPLGAKNIQYF.

This clonotype appeared many times. The genes are TRBV7-9 and TRBJ2-7; D gene ambiguous. The ends were cut back, 6 bases at V and 2 bases at J, with 26 bases in the middle. The CDR3 runs to 18 residues. Germline-derived CDR1 and CDR2 are SEHNR and FQNEAQ (reference sequence). CDR3 region: CASRRKRARISTTYEQYF. The CDR3 DNA is TGTGCCAGCAGGCGTAAACGGGCGAGAATTTCTACTACCTACGAGCAGTACTTC. The variable domain in full, with the rest retrieved from reference TRBV7-9 and TRBJ2-7, is DTGVSQNPRHKITKRGQNVTFRCDPISEHNRLYWYRQTLGQGPEFLTYFQNEAQLEKSRLLSDRFSAERPKGSFSTLEIQRTEQGDSAMYLCASRRKRARISTTYEQYFGPGTRLTVT.

A few counts support this clonotype. The rearrangement joins TRBV28 to TRBJ1-5; no firm D call. V dropped 5 bases and J dropped 4 bases, with 15 bases sitting between them. This CDR3 contains 15 residues. CDR1 and CDR2 from the germline V gene are MDHEN and SYDVKM. The CDR3 loop reads CASSPLHGNNQPQHF. CDR3 nucleotides: TGTGCCAGCAGTCCTTTACACGGGAATAATCAGCCCCAGCATTTT. The entire variable domain, with the rest obtained from reference TRBV28 and TRBJ1-5, is as follows: DVKVTQSSRYLVKRTGEKVFLECVQDMDHENMFWYRQDPGLGLRLIYFSYDVKMKEKGDIPEGYSVSREKKERFSLILESASTNQTSMYLCASSPLHGNNQPQHFGDGTRLSIL.

The chain recombines TRBV18 with TRBJ2-7; 11 bases are a match to TRBD1. The CDR3 spans 16 residues. Trimming removed 3 bases from V and 5 bases from J; junction bases left unmatched: 9. In germline, CDR1 is KGHSH, CDR2 LQKENI. CDR3 DNA sequence: TGTGCCAGCTCACCCACCGGACAGGGGGCGCTGAACGAGCAGTACTTC. It is translated as CASSPTGQGALNEQYF.

With regard to this clonotype: The junction shows a germline mismatch at one end, possibly a read error. The chain carries TRBV7-9 and TRBJ2-3, with D possibly called TRBD1 or TRBD2 (6 bases each). The length of the CDR3 is 13 residues. CDR1 SEHNR and CDR2 FQNEAQ come from the germline V gene (reference sequence). DNA of the CDR3: TGTGCCAGCACCCCGGGGGCCACAAATACGCAGTATTTT. This translates into CASTPGATNTQYF.

This clonotype was found many times. The DNA for the CDR3 is TGTGCCAGCAGCTTGGTGGCGGGAGGGCCACACGAGCAGTACTTC. Translating it yields CASSLVAGGPHEQYF. This chain uses TRBV5-4 with TRBJ2-7, with 9 bases lining up with TRBD2. Germline V lookup: CDR1 SGHNT, CDR2 YYREEE (reference sequence). Trimming removed 0 bases from V and 5 bases from J; junction bases left unmatched: 6. This CDR3 is built from 15 residues.

This clonotype was recorded at least ten times. J is TRBJ2-5 and V is TRBV6-1; a weak D match, TRBD1 (6 bases). V lost 5 bases and J lost 0, with 10 bases in between. The CDR3 consists of 14 residues. CDR1 and CDR2 (germline): MNHNS, SASEGT. CDR3 in amino acids: CASSYGTNQETQYF. DNA for the CDR3: TGTGCCAGCAGTTACGGGACAAACCAAGAGACCCAGTACTTC.

There are a few counts of this clonotype. This chain joins TRBV25-1 and TRBJ2-1; 8 bases align to TRBD1. Germline CDR1 and CDR2: MGHDK and SYGVNS. The V and J ends lost 4 bases and 1 base, in that order; junction bases with no gene match: 6. The CDR3 contains 16 residues. CDR3: CASSGSGTGSYNEQFF. In DNA, the CDR3 is TGTGCCAGCAGTGGGTCCGGGACAGGTTCCTACAATGAGCAGTTCTTC.